What follows are 18 T cell receptor beta chains derived from one specimen sequenced in a study of neoadjuvant nivolumab and ipilimumab in lung cancer. TCRdb's table, derived via immunoSEQ multiplex PCR, lists solely in-frame clones and lacks some. The table shows tens of thousands of clones, with over 75% occurring only once. The material sequenced was peripheral blood, taken after neoadjuvant nivolumab, alone or with ipilimumab, at or shortly before surgery. The source of these receptors is an adult with non-small cell lung cancer.

This chain links TRBV14 with TRBJ1-1, with unresolved D. V lost 4 bases, J lost 0 bases, and 9 bases lay in between. This CDR3 is 14 amino acids long. Germline V gene data show CDR1 as SGHDN and CDR2 as FVKESK. CDR3: CASSPRRLNTEAFF. Written as DNA, the CDR3 is TGTGCCAGCAGCCCACGACGGTTGAACACTGAAGCTTTCTTT.

CDR3 sequence reads: CASSPNRGNTEAFF. The DNA of the CDR3 is TGTGCCAGCAGCCCTAACCGGGGGAACACTGAAGCTTTCTTT. The chain recombines TRBV5-8 with TRBJ1-1; D call uncertain. The germline V and J ends were trimmed by 4 bases and 1 base, with 11 bases remaining between them. Germline V gene data show CDR1 as SGHTS and CDR2 as YDEGEE. CDR3 length equals 14 residues.

The chain joins TRBV6-6 to TRBJ2-5; maybe TRBD2 (6 bases). The germline gives CDR1 MNHNY, CDR2 SVGAGI (reference sequence). CDR3 length: 13 residues. V shed 7 bases and J shed 2 bases, with 11 bases lying between them. This chain's CDR3 is CASNPAGQETQYF. CDR3 coding DNA: TGTGCCAGCAATCCGGCGGGGCAAGAGACCCAGTACTTC.

This chain joins TRBV4-1 and TRBJ2-3; D is undetermined. V lost 0 bases to trimming and J lost 4 bases, with 11 bases between them. The CDR3 covers 15 residues. Germline loops: CDR1 MGHRA, CDR2 YSYEKL. The CDR3 reads CASSQDPRRADTQYF. For the CDR3, the DNA is TGCGCCAGCAGCCAAGATCCAAGAAGGGCAGATACGCAGTATTTT.

This chain joins TRBV27 and TRBJ1-2; the match to TRBD1 covers 7 bases. This CDR3 contains 13 residues. J lost 7 bases, V lost 3 bases, and 5 bases had no gene match. CDR1 is MNHEY, CDR2 SMNVEV, per germline (reference sequence). This chain's CDR3 is CASSFKTGFGYTF. DNA of the CDR3: TGTGCCAGCAGTTTTAAGACAGGGTTTGGCTACACCTTC.

The chain employs TRBV6-1 and TRBJ1-5; 7 nucleotides match TRBD1. Germline assignment: CDR1 MNHNS and CDR2 SASEGT. V shed 6 bases and J 5 bases; nucleotides not matched to a gene: 10. This CDR3 has 15 residues. For the CDR3, the DNA is TGTGCCAGCAGAAAAGACAGGGACCCTTATCAGCCCCAGCATTTT. This translates into CASRKDRDPYQPQHF.

The V and J genes are TRBV7-9 and TRBJ2-2; the match to TRBD1 covers 7 bases. The CDR3 loop spans 14 amino acids. CDR1 is SEHNR, CDR2 FQNEAQ, per germline (reference sequence). V lost 7 bases and J lost 4; bases outside the gene matches: 6. In DNA form, the CDR3 reads TGTGCCAGCACCAAACAGGGGTTCACCGGGGAGCTGTTTTTT. It specifies CASTKQGFTGELFF.

The CDR3: CSVHGRLSNTEAFF. The CDR3 bases are TGCAGCGTCCACGGGCGGCTATCGAACACTGAAGCTTTCTTT. The rearrangement joins TRBV29-1 to TRBJ1-1; no clear D. The CDR3 consists of 14 residues. Germline CDR1 SQVTM, CDR2 ANQGSEA. With 6 bases removed from V and 1 base from J, the gap between germline ends came to 15 bases.

The chain uses TRBV9 and TRBJ1-2, with D possibly TRBD1 on 5 matching bases. The CDR3 loop spans 14 amino acids. Germline lookup yields CDR1 SGDLS and CDR2 YYNGEE. Trimming stripped 2 bases from V and 2 bases from J, with 10 bases between. CDR3 amino acids: CASSVDAGNYGYTF. Here the CDR3 DNA reads TGTGCCAGCAGCGTTGACGCAGGGAACTATGGCTACACCTTC.

The genes are TRBV5-1 and TRBJ2-3, with TRBD1 identical over 7 bases. Germline V CDR1 and CDR2: SGHRS, YFSETQ. This CDR3 region has 13 residues. Trimming took 3 bases from V and 6 from J; bases not matched to a gene: 4. The CDR3 DNA follows: TGCGCCAGCAGCTGGGACAGCCCGGATACGCAGTATTTT. Translation gives CASSWDSPDTQYF.

This rearrangement joins TRBV13 to TRBJ1-1, with D possibly TRBD1 on 6 matching bases. There are 14 residues in the CDR3. From germline, CDR1 is PRHDT and CDR2 FYEKMQ (reference sequence). Trimming pared 5 bases from V and 0 bases from J, leaving 10 bases between. The CDR3 region is CASSVGQMNTEAFF. CDR3 nucleotide sequence: TGTGCCAGCAGCGTCGGACAGATGAACACTGAAGCTTTCTTT.

This chain links TRBV14 with TRBJ1-6; D is uncertain. The V end lost 5 bases, the J end lost 3 bases, and 5 bases lay between the germline ends. The CDR3 has 13 amino acids. Germline V gene sequence: CDR1 SGHDN, CDR2 FVKESK. The CDR3: CASSEFYNSPLHF. Written as DNA, the CDR3 is TGTGCCAGCAGCGAGTTCTATAATTCACCCCTCCACTTT.

This chain links TRBV5-1 with TRBJ1-1, with TRBD1 identical over 8 bases. With V trimmed by 2 bases and J by 5 bases, 5 bases remained unmatched. From germline, CDR1 is SGHRS and CDR2 YFSETQ. The CDR3 is 14 amino acids. Written as DNA, the CDR3 is TGCGCCAGCAGCTTACAGGGGGTTCGAACTGAAGCTTTCTTT. As protein: CASSLQGVRTEAFF.

The V call is TRBV4-1, the J call TRBJ2-5; D is undetermined. V lost 0 bases to trimming and J lost 4 bases, with 12 bases between them. This CDR3 region has 15 residues. CDR1 and CDR2 from the germline V gene are MGHRA and YSYEKL. The CDR3 loop reads CASSQDWAPLETQYF. The CDR3 region has the DNA TGCGCCAGCAGCCAAGATTGGGCTCCCCTAGAGACCCAGTACTTC.

For the CDR3, the DNA is TGTGCCAGCAGCCAGGTTAGCAGGGGAAGGTCCTACGAGCAGTACTTC. It encodes CASSQVSRGRSYEQYF. V is TRBV14 and J is TRBJ2-7; tentative D call: TRBD1 (6 bases). The CDR3 has 16 residues. Per the germline V gene, CDR1 is SGHDN and CDR2 is FVKESK. V was clipped by 3 bases and J by 1 base, with 16 bases between them.

The rearrangement links TRBV11-2 to TRBJ2-3, with D unresolved. CDR3 size: 14 residues. Germline values: CDR1 SGHAT, CDR2 FQNNGV. Trimming removed 0 bases from V and 1 base from J, with 5 bases in between. CDR3 nucleotide sequence: TGTGCCAGCAGCTTAGATCCAGGCACAGATACGCAGTATTTT. As protein: CASSLDPGTDTQYF.

The chain employs TRBV2 and TRBJ1-1; no reliable D call. In germline, CDR1 is SNHLY, CDR2 FYNNEI. V was pared by 6 bases and J by 1 base, with 9 bases between. The CDR3 covers 13 residues. The CDR3 region is CASRGEENTEAFF. Here the CDR3 DNA reads TGTGCCAGCAGGGGTGAAGAGAACACTGAAGCTTTCTTT.

The chain uses TRBV5-1 and TRBJ2-5; 8 positions agree with TRBD2. There are 13 residues in the CDR3. The ends lost 3 bases at V and 4 bases at J; junction bases unmatched: 2. Germline V gives CDR1 SGHRS, CDR2 YFSETQ. CDR3 region: CASSSGGGETQYF. CDR3 bases: TGCGCCAGCAGCTCCGGGGGGGGAGAGACCCAGTACTTC.